The 30 T cell receptor beta chains in this list originate from one sample, sequenced in a study of shared clonotypes between healthy human individuals (dated by TCRdb to the early 2020s). CD8 naive samples were CD45RO-negative cells positively selected for CCR7, giving a CD45RA+CCR7+ population that excluded TemRA cells. Library method: the immunoSEQ multiplex PCR assay. In its TCRdb copy, this immuneACCESS table keeps in-frame sequences only and misses some clones. Where compared with another copy, unresolved V genes explain less than half of these, and the others have no known cause. This sample is represented by about 2.2 million clones; around 95% of them were singletons. Clones ranked in the top ten supply about 1.6% of the sample. The sample taken for sequencing was naive CD8+ T cells from PBMCs. In light of the paper, this sample's cell subset or site label describes: CD45RA+CCR7+. The receptors stem from a man aged 18 to 30 in good health. Some clones in this sample may be carry-over from other donors' samples.

V is TRBV19 and J is TRBJ2-6, with 8 bases lining up with TRBD1. The ends lost 8 bases at V and 0 bases at J; junction bases unmatched: 3. This CDR3 contains 15 residues. The germline V gene encodes CDR1 LNHDA and CDR2 SQIVND (reference sequence). This CDR3 is CASRTGTSGANVLTF. CDR3 coding DNA: TGTGCCAGTCGGACAGGGACCTCTGGGGCCAACGTCCTGACTTTC. The full variable domain, rest sourced from reference TRBV19 and TRBJ2-6, is DGGITQSPKYLFRKEGQNVTLSCEQNLNHDAMYWYRQDPGQGLRLIYYSQIVNDFQKGDIAEGYSVSREKKESFPLTVTSAQKNPTAFYLCASRTGTSGANVLTFGAGSRLTVL.

The chain employs TRBV7-3 and TRBJ2-1; 8 bases map to TRBD2. After removal of 0 bases from V and 1 base from J, the junction contained 2 bases not matched to a gene. Per the germline V gene, CDR1 is SGHTA and CDR2 is FQGTGA. This CDR3 contains 16 residues. The CDR3 protein is CASSLTAGASYNEQFF. The CDR3 DNA reads TGTGCCAGCAGCTTAACAGCGGGAGCATCCTACAATGAGCAGTTCTTC.

The rearrangement links TRBV4-1 to TRBJ1-5, with 11 bases fitting TRBD1. The CDR3 contains 16 residues. V was clipped by 4 bases and J by 5 bases; unmatched bases: 7. The germline gives CDR1 MGHRA, CDR2 YSYEKL. The CDR3 loop reads CASSPWGTGGHQPQHF. The CDR3 DNA reads as TGCGCCAGCAGCCCCTGGGGGACAGGGGGTCATCAGCCCCAGCATTTT.

The rearrangement uses TRBV4-1 and TRBJ2-7, with 11 bases that match TRBD2. Germline V gene data show CDR1 as MGHRA and CDR2 as YSYEKL. The CDR3 totals 16 residues. J was trimmed by 0 bases and V by 4 bases; bases with no gene match: 5. CDR3 in amino acids: CASSPLAGDGSYEQYF. CDR3 sequence (DNA): TGCGCCAGCAGCCCACTAGCGGGAGACGGCTCCTACGAGCAGTACTTC.

The chain combines TRBV28 with TRBJ2-3; D is uncertain. V lost 5 bases and J 8 bases, leaving 20 bases between the germline ends. Per the germline V gene, CDR1 is MDHEN and CDR2 is SYDVKM. The CDR3 is 15 amino acids. In nucleotides, the CDR3 is TGTGCCAGCAGTCCCCGTAGAGACGCTCACGGTACGCAGTATTTT. Translated, it gives CASSPRRDAHGTQYF.

The chain combines TRBV4-1 with TRBJ2-7; 13 bases are a match to TRBD2. The CDR3 runs to 17 residues. CDR1 is MGHRA and CDR2 is YSYEKL in the germline V gene. The ends lost 2 bases at V and 6 bases at J; junction bases unmatched: 10. CDR3 in DNA: TGCGCCAGCAGCCAAACTAGCGGGAGGGCCCTAGGGCTCGAGCAGTACTTC. This gives the protein CASSQTSGRALGLEQYF.

The chain recombines TRBV10-3 with TRBJ2-3, with 14 bases aligning to TRBD2. This CDR3 has 15 amino acids. CDR1 and CDR2 (germline): ENHRY, SYGVKD. With V trimmed by 5 bases and J by 7 bases, 5 bases remained unmatched. In nucleotides, the CDR3 is TGTGCCATCAGTTGGACTAGCGGGGGGCCAAATACGCAGTATTTT. This encodes CAISWTSGGPNTQYF.

V and J are TRBV7-8 and TRBJ1-4; maybe TRBD1 (6 bases). The germline CDR1 and CDR2 sequences are SGHVS and FQNEAQ. The V end was cut by 3 bases, the J end by 4 bases, with 15 bases between. The CDR3 runs to 16 residues. CDR3 protein: CASSFWRGVNNEKLFF. In DNA form, the CDR3 reads TGTGCCAGCAGCTTCTGGAGGGGGGTCAATAATGAAAAACTGTTTTTT.

V gene TRBV29-1 combines with J gene TRBJ2-1, with 7 bases lining up with TRBD2. The CDR3 extends over 11 amino acids. Trimming at V came to 7 bases and at J to 7 bases, leaving 4 bases not matched to a gene. Germline loops: CDR1 SQVTM, CDR2 ANQGSEA. The CDR3 reads CSGRLANEQFF. CDR3 coding DNA: TGCAGCGGCAGACTAGCAAATGAGCAGTTCTTC.

V usage is TRBV30 and J usage is TRBJ2-3; D ambiguous. From germline, CDR1 is GTSNPN and CDR2 SVGIG (reference sequence). CDR3 length equals 12 residues. V lost 8 bases to trimming and J lost 4 bases, with 13 bases between them. The CDR3 coding sequence is TGTGCCACAAGTCCAGGACCAGATACGCAGTATTTT. It translates to CATSPGPDTQYF.

Concerning this clone: The same CDR3 is also encoded by other DNA sequences in this sample. V usage is TRBV28 and J usage is TRBJ2-2; no definite D call. Germline CDR1 and CDR2: MDHEN and SYDVKM. The CDR3 covers 13 residues. V lost 2 bases and J lost 5, with 6 bases in between. This CDR3 reads CASSLIRTGELFF. DNA for the CDR3: TGTGCCAGCAGTTTAATTAGGACCGGGGAGCTGTTTTTT.

The V and J genes are TRBV19 and TRBJ2-3, with 8 bases fitting TRBD1. V trimming: 6 bases; J trimming: 4 bases; junction bases outside the gene matches: 3. Germline V gives CDR1 LNHDA, CDR2 SQIVND (reference sequence). The CDR3 has 13 residues. The CDR3 here is CASRDRDPDTQYF. The CDR3 DNA reads TGTGCCAGTAGGGACAGGGACCCAGATACGCAGTATTTT.

The chain has TRBV7-6 and TRBJ2-1; D not resolved. Trimming removed 2 bases at V and 10 bases at J, with 18 bases between. The germline V gene has CDR1 SGHVS and CDR2 FNYEAQ. The CDR3 extends over 15 amino acids. DNA for the CDR3: TGTGCCAGCAGCTTATCGTTGTTCTTGGATAGCGAGCAGTTCTTC. It specifies CASSLSLFLDSEQFF.

This rearrangement joins TRBV9 to TRBJ2-1, with 8 bases fitting TRBD2. Germline V gene sequence: CDR1 SGDLS, CDR2 YYNGEE. V was pared by 4 bases and J by 0 bases, with 9 bases of the junction left unmatched. The CDR3 extends over 17 amino acids. The CDR3 DNA reads TGTGCCAGCAGCTACCTGACTAGCGCGAGCTCCTACAATGAGCAGTTCTTC. This gives the protein CASSYLTSASSYNEQFF.

The gene calls are TRBV14 and TRBJ2-7; D may be TRBD2 (6 bases). The germline CDR1 and CDR2 sequences are SGHDN and FVKESK. Deletions cut 4 bases from V and 0 bases from J, with 16 bases between. This CDR3 region has 16 residues. CDR3 sequence (DNA): TGTGCCAGCAGCCCCCTGGGAGGAATGAGCTCCTACGAGCAGTACTTC. Amino acid sequence: CASSPLGGMSSYEQYF.

The chain combines TRBV25-1 with TRBJ2-2, with 12 bases identical to TRBD2. Germline CDR1 is MGHDK and CDR2 is SYGVNS. This CDR3 spans 15 amino acids. The V and J ends lost 6 bases and 6 bases, in that order; junction bases with no gene match: 5. The CDR3 region has the DNA TGTGCCAGCAGCGTTTGGACTAGCGGGGCCGGGGAGCTGTTTTTT. Protein product: CASSVWTSGAGELFF.

As concerns this clone: In the same sample, other DNA sequences code for this CDR3. V and J are TRBV11-2 and TRBJ1-1, with D uncertain. This CDR3 has 13 residues. V was trimmed by 5 bases and J by 0 bases, leaving 7 bases between them. In germline, CDR1 is SGHAT, CDR2 FQNNGV. This chain's CDR3 is CASSLLMNTEAFF. The CDR3 DNA sequence: TGTGCCAGCAGCCTTCTAATGAACACTGAAGCTTTCTTT.

The chain recombines TRBV28 with TRBJ1-4; D gene ambiguous. The CDR3 sequence is 14 residues long. Germline CDR1 MDHEN, CDR2 SYDVKM. Trimming took off 6 bases at V and 0 bases at J, with 8 bases between the two ends. The CDR3 DNA reads TGTGCCAGCAGCGGCTTTACAACTAATGAAAAACTGTTTTTT. This sequence encodes CASSGFTTNEKLFF.

This chain joins TRBV4-3 and TRBJ2-6; unclear D gene. The CDR3 has 16 residues. Trimming left V 1 base short and J 2 bases short, with 9 bases between. Germline lookup yields CDR1 LGHNA and CDR2 YSLEER. The CDR3 DNA reads TGCGCCAGCAGCCAAGGGGTTAGCCCTGGGGCCAACGTCCTGACTTTC. Encoded protein: CASSQGVSPGANVLTF.

The V gene is TRBV10-2, the J gene TRBJ2-5, with 10 bases matching TRBD1. With V trimmed by 5 bases and J by 5 bases, 8 bases remained unmatched. CDR3 length equals 15 residues. CDR1 and CDR2 (germline): WSHSY, SAAADI. CDR3 in DNA: TGCGCCAGCAGTTCCCCGACAGGGGGCAGGGAGACCCAGTACTTC. As protein: CASSSPTGGRETQYF.

This clone has a single count. This chain links TRBV5-1 with TRBJ1-1; 7 nucleotides agree with TRBD1. The V gene end was trimmed by 4 bases and the J gene end by 10 bases; junction bases not matched to a gene: 10. Per germline, CDR1 SGHRS and CDR2 YFSETQ. This CDR3 is built from 13 residues. CDR3 protein: CASSRYGTEGAFF. The CDR3 nucleotides are TGCGCCAGCAGCCGATACGGGACAGAGGGAGCTTTCTTT. The full variable domain, rest sourced from reference TRBV5-1 and TRBJ1-1, is KAGVTQTPRYLIKTRGQQVTLSCSPISGHRSVSWYQQTPGQGLQFLFEYFSETQRNKGNFPGRFSGRQFSNSRSEMNVSTLELGDSALYLCASSRYGTEGAFFGQGTRLTVV.

The CDR3 DNA reads TGTGCCAGCAGCCAAGGACGACTAGCCTTCCCCTACGAGCAGTACTTC. Residues: CASSQGRLAFPYEQYF. This chain uses TRBV14 with TRBJ2-7, with 7 bases lining up with TRBD2. CDR3 length: 16 residues. Germline CDR1 reads SGHDN; CDR2 reads FVKESK. The J segment lost 2 bases and the V segment lost 1 base, leaving 8 bases of the junction unmatched.

The chain has TRBV5-5 and TRBJ2-7; no clear D gene. The germline V gene has CDR1 SGHKS and CDR2 YYEKEE (reference sequence). The CDR3 spans 13 residues. The V gene lost 0 bases and the J gene lost 5 bases, with 9 bases spanning the gap. The CDR3 protein is CASSLGAKNEQYF. DNA for the CDR3: TGTGCCAGCAGCTTGGGGGCTAAGAACGAGCAGTACTTC.

This rearrangement joins TRBV9 to TRBJ1-1, with D uncertain. With 0 bases removed from V and 4 bases from J, the gap between germline ends came to 13 bases. Germline V gene sequence: CDR1 SGDLS, CDR2 YYNGEE. The CDR3 covers 15 residues. CDR3 region: CASSVEDHPGTEAFF. The CDR3 DNA reads TGTGCCAGCAGCGTAGAGGACCATCCGGGCACTGAAGCTTTCTTT.

The chain couples TRBV6-5 to TRBJ2-1; 9 bases fit TRBD2. Germline assignment: CDR1 MNHEY and CDR2 SVGAGI. The CDR3 length is 16 residues. With 0 bases clipped from V and 2 bases from J, the junction kept 2 bases outside the gene matches. The CDR3 nucleotides read TGTGCCAGCAGTTACTCTTCTAGCGGGGCCTACAATGAGCAGTTCTTC. Protein product: CASSYSSSGAYNEQFF.

The chain combines TRBV6-7 with TRBJ1-5; possible D gene TRBD1, 6 bases. TRBV6-7 is sorted into the ORF group, with uncertain function. Trimming pared 9 bases from V and 7 bases from J, leaving 16 bases between. The length of the CDR3 is 13 residues. The DNA of the CDR3 is TGTGCCAGAAACGTCCGGAGGGGGCAGCCCCAGCATTTT. Amino acid sequence: CARNVRRGQPQHF.

V is TRBV7-9 and J is TRBJ2-1; 8 bases match TRBD2. Per the germline V gene, CDR1 is SEHNR and CDR2 is FQNEAQ (reference sequence). V lost 5 bases, J lost 7 bases, and 10 bases stayed unmatched. This CDR3 is 15 amino acids long. The CDR3 nucleotides are TGTGCCAGCAGCCGAACTAGCGGACCAGGGAATGAGCAGTTCTTC. Translated: CASSRTSGPGNEQFF.

This chain links TRBV7-9 with TRBJ2-5; D is perhaps TRBD1 (6 bases). The length of the CDR3 is 16 residues. Trimming cost V 5 bases and J 4 bases, with 20 bases left between them. CDR1 SEHNR and CDR2 FQNEAQ come from the germline V gene (reference sequence). The DNA of the CDR3 is TGTGCCAGCAGCCCCGGAGAGGGGGACGCACGAGAGACCCAGTACTTC. Translating it yields CASSPGEGDARETQYF.

V is TRBV5-8 and J is TRBJ1-1, with TRBD1 identical over 10 bases. This CDR3 region has 12 residues. The germline V gene has CDR1 SGHTS and CDR2 YDEGEE. With V trimmed by 3 bases and J by 8 bases, 1 base remained unmatched. The CDR3 DNA sequence: TGTGCCAGCAGCTGGGGACAGGGGGAAGCTTTCTTT. Encoded protein: CASSWGQGEAFF.

The chain links TRBV2 to TRBJ2-2; D possibly corresponds to TRBD1 (5 bases). Trimming removed 6 bases at V and 2 bases at J, with 10 bases between. There are 14 residues in the CDR3. CDR1 SNHLY and CDR2 FYNNEI come from the germline V gene. The CDR3 sequence: CASRAGRNTGELFF. The CDR3, as DNA: TGTGCCAGCAGGGCAGGGCGAAACACCGGGGAGCTGTTTTTT.